This TCR beta chain was obtained from a study of T-cell memory formation after mild COVID-19. About the research overall: Clustering of TCRs was largely donor specific. Study outcomes and limitations: Several responding clones turned up in pre-infection memory, indicating that cross-reactive memory may have taken part.

This CDR3 has 11 amino acids. Germline CDR1 reads KGHSH; CDR2 reads LQKENI. Trimming cost V 5 bases and J 4 bases, with 6 bases left between them. Constant-segment primers and 5'RACE yielded cDNA libraries for TCR alpha and TCR beta, each carrying sample barcodes and UMIs. In TCRdb, the 5' RACE reads were re-called with MiXCR into one record per CDR3 protein. The sample carries roughly 200,000 distinct CDR3 sequences, roughly 16% recorded once. The table lists this clonotype with a few counts. Antigen unknown. The clonotype was recovered from an adult woman who had mild COVID-19 (a few samples of this study predate the infection). Cell type and time point are not known. This sequence joins TRBV18 and TRBJ2-7; D ambiguous. The sequencing input was PBMCs or a T cell subset sorted from them (not recorded which). CDR3 sequence: CASSSPYEQYF. CDR3 coding DNA: TGTGCCAGCTCATCTCCGTACGAGCAGTACTTC.